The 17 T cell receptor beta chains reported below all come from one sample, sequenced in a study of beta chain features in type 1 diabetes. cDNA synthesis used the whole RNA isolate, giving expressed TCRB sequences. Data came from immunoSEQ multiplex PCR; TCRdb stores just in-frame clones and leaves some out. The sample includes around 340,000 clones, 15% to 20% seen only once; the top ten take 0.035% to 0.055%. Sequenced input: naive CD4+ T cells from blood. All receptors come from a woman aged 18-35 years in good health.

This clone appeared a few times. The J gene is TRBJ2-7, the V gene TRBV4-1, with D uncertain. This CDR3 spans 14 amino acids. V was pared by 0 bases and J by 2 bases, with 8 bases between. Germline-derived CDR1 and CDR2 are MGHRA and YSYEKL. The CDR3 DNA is TGCGCCAGCAGCCAAGATATAGACACCTACGAGCAGTACTTC. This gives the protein CASSQDIDTYEQYF.

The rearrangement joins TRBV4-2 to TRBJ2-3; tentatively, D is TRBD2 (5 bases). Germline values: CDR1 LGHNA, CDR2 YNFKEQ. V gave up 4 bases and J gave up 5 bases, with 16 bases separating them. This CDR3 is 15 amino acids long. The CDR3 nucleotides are TGTGCCAGCAGCCCCCCGGGATCAGCTGGAGATACGCAGTATTTT. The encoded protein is CASSPPGSAGDTQYF.

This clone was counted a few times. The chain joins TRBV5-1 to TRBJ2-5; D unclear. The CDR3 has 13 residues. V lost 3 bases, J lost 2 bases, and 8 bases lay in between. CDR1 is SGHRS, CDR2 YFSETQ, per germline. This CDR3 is CASSYRQQETQYF. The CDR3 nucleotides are TGCGCCAGCAGCTACCGACAACAAGAGACCCAGTACTTC.

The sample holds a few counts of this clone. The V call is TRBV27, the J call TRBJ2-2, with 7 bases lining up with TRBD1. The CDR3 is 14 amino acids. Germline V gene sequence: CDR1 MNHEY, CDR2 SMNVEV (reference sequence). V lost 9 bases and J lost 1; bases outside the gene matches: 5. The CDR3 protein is CASSGGRNTGELFF. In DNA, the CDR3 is TGTGCCAGTTCAGGGGGTCGGAACACCGGGGAGCTGTTTTTT.

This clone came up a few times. CDR3 loop: CASSPTATVSGANVLTF. CDR3 DNA sequence: TGCGCCAGCAGCCCTACGGCGACAGTTTCTGGGGCCAACGTCCTGACTTTC. This chain links TRBV4-3 with TRBJ2-6; weak D call: TRBD1 (5 bases). Per germline, CDR1 LGHNA and CDR2 YSLEER. The CDR3 spans 17 residues. V gave up 4 bases and J gave up 1 base, with 14 bases separating them.

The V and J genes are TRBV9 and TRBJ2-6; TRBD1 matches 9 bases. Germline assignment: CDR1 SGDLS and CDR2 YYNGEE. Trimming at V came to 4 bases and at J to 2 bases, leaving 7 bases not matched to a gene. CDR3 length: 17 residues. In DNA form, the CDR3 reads TGTGCCAGCAGCCCTACAGGGGGCGCGGCTGGGGCCAACGTCCTGACTTTC. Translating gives CASSPTGGAAGANVLTF.

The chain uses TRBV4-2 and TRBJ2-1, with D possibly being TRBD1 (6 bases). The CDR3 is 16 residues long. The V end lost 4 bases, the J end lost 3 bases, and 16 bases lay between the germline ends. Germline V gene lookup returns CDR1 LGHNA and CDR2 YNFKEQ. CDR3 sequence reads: CASSPSEGEHYNEQFF. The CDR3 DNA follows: TGTGCCAGCAGCCCCTCTGAGGGGGAACACTACAATGAGCAGTTCTTC.

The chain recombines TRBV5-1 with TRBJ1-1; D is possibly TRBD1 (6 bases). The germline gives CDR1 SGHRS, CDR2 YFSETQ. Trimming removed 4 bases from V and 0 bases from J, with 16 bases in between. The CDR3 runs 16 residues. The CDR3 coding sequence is TGCGCCAGCAGCCCATGGACAGACCTTATGAACACTGAAGCTTTCTTT. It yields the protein CASSPWTDLMNTEAFF.

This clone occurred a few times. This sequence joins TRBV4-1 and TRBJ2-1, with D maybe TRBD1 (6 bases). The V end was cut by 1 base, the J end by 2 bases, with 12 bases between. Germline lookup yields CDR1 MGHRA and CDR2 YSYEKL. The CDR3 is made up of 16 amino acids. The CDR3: CASSQVPGVTYNEQFF. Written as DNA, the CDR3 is TGCGCCAGCAGCCAAGTACCAGGGGTGACCTACAATGAGCAGTTCTTC.

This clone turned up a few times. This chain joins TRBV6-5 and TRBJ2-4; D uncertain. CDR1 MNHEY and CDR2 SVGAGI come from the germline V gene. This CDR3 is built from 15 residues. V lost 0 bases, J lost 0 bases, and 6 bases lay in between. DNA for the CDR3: TGTGCCAGCAGTTACTCACCGGGAGCCAAAAACATTCAGTACTTC. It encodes CASSYSPGAKNIQYF.

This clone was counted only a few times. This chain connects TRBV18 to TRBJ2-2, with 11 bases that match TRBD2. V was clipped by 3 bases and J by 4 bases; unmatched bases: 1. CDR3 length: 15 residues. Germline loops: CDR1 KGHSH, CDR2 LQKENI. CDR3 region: CASSPGTSGTGELFF. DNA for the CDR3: TGTGCCAGCTCACCTGGGACTAGCGGCACCGGGGAGCTGTTTTTT.

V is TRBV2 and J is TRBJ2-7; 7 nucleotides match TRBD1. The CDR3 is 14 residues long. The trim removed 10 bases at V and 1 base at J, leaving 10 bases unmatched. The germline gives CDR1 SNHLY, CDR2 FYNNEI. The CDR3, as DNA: TGTGCCATCGCGGCCGGGACAGAGTCCTACGAGCAGTACTTC. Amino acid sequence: CAIAAGTESYEQYF.

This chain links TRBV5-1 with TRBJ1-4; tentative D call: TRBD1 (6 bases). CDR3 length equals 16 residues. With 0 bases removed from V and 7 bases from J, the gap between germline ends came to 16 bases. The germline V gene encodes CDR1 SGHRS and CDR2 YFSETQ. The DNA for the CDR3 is TGCGCCAGCAGCTTGGCCACGTCAGGGGACGGTGAAAAACTGTTTTTT. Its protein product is CASSLATSGDGEKLFF.

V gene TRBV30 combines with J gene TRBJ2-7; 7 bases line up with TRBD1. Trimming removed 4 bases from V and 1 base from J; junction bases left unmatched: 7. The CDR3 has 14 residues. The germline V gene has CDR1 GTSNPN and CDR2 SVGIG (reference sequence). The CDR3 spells CAWNRGLISYEQYF. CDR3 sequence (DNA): TGTGCCTGGAACAGGGGCCTTATTTCCTACGAGCAGTACTTC.

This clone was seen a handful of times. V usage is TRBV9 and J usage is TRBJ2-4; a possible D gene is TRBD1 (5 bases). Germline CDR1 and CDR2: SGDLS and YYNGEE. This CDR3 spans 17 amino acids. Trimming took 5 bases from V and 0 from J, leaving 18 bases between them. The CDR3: CASREKYDSLAKNIQYF. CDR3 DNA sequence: TGTGCCAGCAGAGAGAAATACGACAGTCTAGCCAAAAACATTCAGTACTTC.

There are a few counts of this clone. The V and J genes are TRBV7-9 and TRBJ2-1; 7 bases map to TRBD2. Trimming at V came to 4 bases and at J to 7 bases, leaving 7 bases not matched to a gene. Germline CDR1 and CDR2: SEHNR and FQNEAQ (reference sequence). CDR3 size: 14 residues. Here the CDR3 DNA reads TGTGCCAGCAGCTCTTGGACTAGTACGAATGAGCAGTTCTTC. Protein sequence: CASSSWTSTNEQFF.

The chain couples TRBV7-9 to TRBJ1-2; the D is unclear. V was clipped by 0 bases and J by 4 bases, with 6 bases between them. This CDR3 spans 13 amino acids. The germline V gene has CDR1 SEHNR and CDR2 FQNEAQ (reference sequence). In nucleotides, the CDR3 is TGTGCCAGCAGCTTAGCGGCAGGCTATGGCTACACCTTC. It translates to CASSLAAGYGYTF.